This T cell receptor beta chain was retrieved from a study of cytomegalovirus exposure and HLA in healthy donors. The study, taken as a whole, reports: It was shown in a later analysis that HLA-associated TCR beta chains were more clonally expanded than other, equally common chains. TCR beta V segments were, for the most part, productive about 87% or about 30% of the time in an earlier analysis. A link between a missense DCLRE1C variant and TCR beta V- and J-gene trimming emerged from a later analysis.

V lost 3 bases to trimming and J lost 0 bases, with 11 bases between them. The germline gives CDR1 MNHNS, CDR2 SASEGT. The CDR3 sequence is 15 residues long. Researchers ran the PCR with 60 Vbeta and 13 Jbeta primers. Method: immunoSEQ multiplex PCR; TCRdb's copy keeps in-frame clones and lacks some. The sample lists 75,000 to 95,000 clones, 50% to 75% occurring once. In the case of this clone: Its antigen is as yet unknown.

The genes are TRBV6-1 and TRBJ1-1; no clear D. This clonotype originated in a man aged 30 to 39 in good health and CMV-seronegative. The sequenced material came from PBMCs. CDR3 bases: TGTGCCAGCAGTGATAATTGGGCCGTGAACACTGAAGCTTTCTTT. Protein sequence: CASSDNWAVNTEAFF.